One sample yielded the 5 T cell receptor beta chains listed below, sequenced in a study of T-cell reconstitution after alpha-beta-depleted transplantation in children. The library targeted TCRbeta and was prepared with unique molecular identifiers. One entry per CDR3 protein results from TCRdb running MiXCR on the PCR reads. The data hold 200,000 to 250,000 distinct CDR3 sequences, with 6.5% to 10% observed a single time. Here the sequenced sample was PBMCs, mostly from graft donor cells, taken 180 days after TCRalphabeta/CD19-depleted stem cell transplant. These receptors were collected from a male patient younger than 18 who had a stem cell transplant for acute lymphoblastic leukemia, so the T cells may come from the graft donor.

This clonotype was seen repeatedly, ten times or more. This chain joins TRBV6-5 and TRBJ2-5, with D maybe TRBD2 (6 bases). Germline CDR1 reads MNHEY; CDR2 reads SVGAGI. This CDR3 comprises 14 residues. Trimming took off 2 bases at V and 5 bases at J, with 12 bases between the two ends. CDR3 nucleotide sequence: TGTGCCAGCAGTTACGGCGGGGCGGGGGAGACCCAGTACTTC. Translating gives CASSYGGAGETQYF.

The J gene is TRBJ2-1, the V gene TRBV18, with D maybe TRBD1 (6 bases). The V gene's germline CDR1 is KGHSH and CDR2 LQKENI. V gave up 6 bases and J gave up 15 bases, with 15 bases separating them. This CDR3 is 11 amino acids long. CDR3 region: CASSPGEGRFF. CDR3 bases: TGTGCCAGCTCTCCAGGGGAAGGTCGGTTCTTC.

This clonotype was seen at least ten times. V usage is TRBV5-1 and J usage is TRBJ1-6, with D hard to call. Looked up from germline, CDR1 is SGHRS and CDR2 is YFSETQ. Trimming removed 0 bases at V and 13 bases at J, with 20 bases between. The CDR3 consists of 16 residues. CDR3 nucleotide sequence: TGCGCCAGCAGCTTGGGCCCCTTGGCCCCTCGGACGCCCCTCCACTTT. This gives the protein CASSLGPLAPRTPLHF.

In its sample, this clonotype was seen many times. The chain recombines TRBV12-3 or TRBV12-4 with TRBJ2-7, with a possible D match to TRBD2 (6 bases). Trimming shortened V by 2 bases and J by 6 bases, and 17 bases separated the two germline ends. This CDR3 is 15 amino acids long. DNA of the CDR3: TGTGCCAGCAGTTTATTTCCGGGACTGACCCTCGAGCAGTACTTC. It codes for CASSLFPGLTLEQYF.

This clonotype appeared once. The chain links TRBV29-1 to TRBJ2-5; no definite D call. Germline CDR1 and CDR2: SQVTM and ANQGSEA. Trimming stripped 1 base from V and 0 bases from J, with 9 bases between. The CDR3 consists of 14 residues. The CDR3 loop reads CSVEGKNDQETQYF. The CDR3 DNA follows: TGCAGCGTTGAAGGGAAGAACGACCAAGAGACCCAGTACTTC.